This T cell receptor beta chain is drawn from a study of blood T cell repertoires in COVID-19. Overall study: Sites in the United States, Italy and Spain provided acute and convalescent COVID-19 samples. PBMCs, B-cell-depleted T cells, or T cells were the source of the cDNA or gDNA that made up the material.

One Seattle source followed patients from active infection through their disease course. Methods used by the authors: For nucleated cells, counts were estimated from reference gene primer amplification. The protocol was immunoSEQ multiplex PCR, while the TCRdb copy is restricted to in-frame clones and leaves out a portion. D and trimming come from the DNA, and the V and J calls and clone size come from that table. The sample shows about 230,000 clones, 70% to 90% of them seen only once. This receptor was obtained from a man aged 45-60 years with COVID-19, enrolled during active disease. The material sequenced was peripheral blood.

CDR3 DNA sequence: TGTGCCAGTAGTATTCAGGGCCATCAGCCCCAGCATTTT. Its protein product is CASSIQGHQPQHF. The chain has TRBV19 and TRBJ1-5; D is possibly TRBD1 (5 bases). CDR3 size: 13 residues. From germline, CDR1 is LNHDA and CDR2 SQIVND (reference sequence). The germline V and J ends were trimmed by 3 bases and 5 bases, with 8 bases remaining between them.